This passage covers 2 T cell receptor beta chains from one sample sequenced in a study of blood T cell repertoires in COVID-19. Some clones are missing from TCRdb's copy, which holds only in-frame ones; the method was immunoSEQ multiplex PCR. Here the sample spans about 180,000 clones, less than 90% being singletons. Sequenced material: peripheral blood. These receptors came from a woman aged 70 to 79 with COVID-19, enrolled during active disease.

This sequence joins TRBV5-1 and TRBJ1-2; 7 nucleotides align to TRBD1. Trimming cost V 3 bases and J 2 bases; bases outside gene matches: 7. This CDR3 spans 15 amino acids. Germline-derived CDR1 and CDR2 are SGHRS and YFSETQ. CDR3 in DNA: TGCGCCAGCAGCTCCTATACAGGGGCCAACTATGGCTACACCTTC. It encodes CASSSYTGANYGYTF.

This chain joins TRBV5-1 and TRBJ2-3; 11 bases agree with TRBD2. The J segment lost 6 bases and the V segment lost 1 base, leaving 4 bases of the junction unmatched. This CDR3 is 15 amino acids long. In germline, CDR1 is SGHRS, CDR2 YFSETQ. The CDR3 sequence is CASSLPLAGVDTQYF. The CDR3 bases are TGCGCCAGCAGCTTGCCACTAGCGGGAGTGGATACGCAGTATTTT. Looking up the rest from reference TRBV5-1 and TRBJ2-3 gives the full variable domain: KAGVTQTPRYLIKTRGQQVTLSCSPISGHRSVSWYQQTPGQGLQFLFEYFSETQRNKGNFPGRFSGRQFSNSRSEMNVSTLELGDSALYLCASSLPLAGVDTQYFGPGTRLTVL.